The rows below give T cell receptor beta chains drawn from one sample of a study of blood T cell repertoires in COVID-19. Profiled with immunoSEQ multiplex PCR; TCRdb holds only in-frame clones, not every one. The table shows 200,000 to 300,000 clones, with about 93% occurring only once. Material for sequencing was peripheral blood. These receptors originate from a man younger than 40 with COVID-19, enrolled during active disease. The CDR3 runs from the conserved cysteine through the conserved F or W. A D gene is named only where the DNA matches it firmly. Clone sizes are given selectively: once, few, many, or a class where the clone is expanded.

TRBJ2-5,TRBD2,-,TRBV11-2,TGTGCCAGCAGCGGGACTATTTACCAAGAGACCCAGTACTTC,CASSGTIYQETQYF
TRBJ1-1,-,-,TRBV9,TGTGCCAGCAGCCCCATCAGGGAGGGCACTGAAGCTTTCTTT,CASSPIREGTEAFF
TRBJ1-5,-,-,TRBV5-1,TGCGCCAGCAGCCGAGGGGGAAATCAGCCCCAGCATTTT,CASSRGGNQPQHF
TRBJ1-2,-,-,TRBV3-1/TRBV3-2,TGTGCCAGCAGCCAGGCACCCACAGGGCCTTCTAACTATGGCTACACCTTC,CASSQAPTGPSNYGYTF
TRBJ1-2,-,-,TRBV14,TGTGCCAGCAGCCAAGTTGGGAGCCGGGGGGTCTATGGCTACACCTTC,CASSQVGSRGVYGYTF
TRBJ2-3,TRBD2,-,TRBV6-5,TGTGCCAGCGGGACTAGGGGCCAGGATACGCAGTATTTT,CASGTRGQDTQYF
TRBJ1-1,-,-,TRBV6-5,TGTGCCAGCAAGTTCGAGGAAAACACTGAAGCTTTCTTT,CASKFEENTEAFF
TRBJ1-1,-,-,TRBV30,TGTGCCTGGAGTATCGTGTCTGAGGGAACTGAAGCTTTCTTT,CAWSIVSEGTEAFF
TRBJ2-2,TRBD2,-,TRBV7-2,TGTGCCAGCAGCAGGGGACTAGCGGGGGAGCTGTTTTTT,CASSRGLAGELFF
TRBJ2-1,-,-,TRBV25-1,TGTGCCAGCAGTGAATCTAGGCGCGGGGTCCACAATGAGCAGTTCTTC,CASSESRRGVHNEQFF
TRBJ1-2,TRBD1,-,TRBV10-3,TGTGCCATCAGTGAGTCGAAACAGGGGGCCTATGGCTACACCTTC,CAISESKQGAYGYTF
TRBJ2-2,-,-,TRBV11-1,TGTGCCAGCAGCCCCAGGGGTTCCGGGGAGCTGTTTTTT,CASSPRGSGELFF
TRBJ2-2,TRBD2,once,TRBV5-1,TGCGCCAGCAGCACCCACCTGAGCGGGGGGGCTGGCACCGGGGAGCTGTTTTTT,CASSTHLSGGAGTGELFF
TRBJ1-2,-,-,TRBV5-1,TGCGCCAGCAGCTTGGTCGGTGTAGAGGGCTACACCTTC,CASSLVGVEGYTF
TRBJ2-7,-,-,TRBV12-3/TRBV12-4,TGTGCCAGCAGGCCCACAGGCTCCTACGAGCAGTACTTC,CASRPTGSYEQYF
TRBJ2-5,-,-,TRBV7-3,TGTGCCAGCAGCCTAGCAGGAGAGACCCAGTACTTC,CASSLAGETQYF
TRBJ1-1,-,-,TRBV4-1,TGCGCCAGCAGCCAAGAATCGTGGACAGCCGTACCTGAAGCTTTCTTT,CASSQESWTAVPEAFF
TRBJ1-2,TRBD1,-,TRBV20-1,TGCAGTGCTAGTTTGGTCGGGACAGGGGAAAATGGCTACACCTTC,CSASLVGTGENGYTF
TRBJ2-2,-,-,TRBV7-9,TGTGCCAGCAGCTTAGATCCCTCCGGGGAGCTGTTTTTT,CASSLDPSGELFF
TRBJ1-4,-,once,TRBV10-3,TGTGCCATCGGCTCAACTAATGAAAAACTGTTTTTT,CAIGSTNEKLFF
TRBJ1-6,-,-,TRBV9,TGTGCCAGCAGCGTAGGCCCGGGGTCTTATTCACCCCTCCACTTT,CASSVGPGSYSPLHF
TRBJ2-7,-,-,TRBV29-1,TGCAGCGTGGAGCGACAGGTACCCTACGAGCAGTACTTC,CSVERQVPYEQYF
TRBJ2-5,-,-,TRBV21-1,TGTGCCAGCAGTTCAAGGGGCCTACTAGCGGGGGGCCAAGAGACCCAGTACTTC,CASSSRGLLAGGQETQYF
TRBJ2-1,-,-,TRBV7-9,TGTGCCAGCAGCCTGATGGGGGGTAATGAGCAGTTCTTC,CASSLMGGNEQFF
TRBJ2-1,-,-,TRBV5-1,TGCGCCAGCAGCGTGGGACAATACAATGAGCAGTTCTTC,CASSVGQYNEQFF
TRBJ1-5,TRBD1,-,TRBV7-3,TGTGCCAGCAGCCCCGGACAGGGACTATGCAATCAGCCCCAGCATTTT,CASSPGQGLCNQPQHF
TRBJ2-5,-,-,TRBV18,TGTGCCAGCTCACCAAAGCCAGTCGGAGGTCTTGGAGAGACCCAGTACTTC,CASSPKPVGGLGETQYF
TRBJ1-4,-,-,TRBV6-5,TGTGCCAGCAGTTACGACAGGAAGAATGAAAAACTGTTTTTT,CASSYDRKNEKLFF